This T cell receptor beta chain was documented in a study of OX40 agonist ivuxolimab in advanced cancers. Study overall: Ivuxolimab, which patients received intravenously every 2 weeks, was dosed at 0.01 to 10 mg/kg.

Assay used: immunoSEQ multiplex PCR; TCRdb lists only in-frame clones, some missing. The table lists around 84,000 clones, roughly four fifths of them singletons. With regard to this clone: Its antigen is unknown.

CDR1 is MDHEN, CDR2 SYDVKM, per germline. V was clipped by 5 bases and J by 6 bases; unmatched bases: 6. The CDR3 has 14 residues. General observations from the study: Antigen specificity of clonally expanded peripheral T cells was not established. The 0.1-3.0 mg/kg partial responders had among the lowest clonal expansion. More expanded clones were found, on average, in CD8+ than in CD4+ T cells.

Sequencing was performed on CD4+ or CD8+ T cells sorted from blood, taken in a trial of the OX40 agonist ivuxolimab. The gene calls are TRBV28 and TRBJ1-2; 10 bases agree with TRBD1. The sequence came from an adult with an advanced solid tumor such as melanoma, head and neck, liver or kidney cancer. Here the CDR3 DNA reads TGTGCCAGCAGTCCCGGGGACAGGGGAGATGGCTACACCTTC. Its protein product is CASSPGDRGDGYTF.